A selection of T cell receptor beta chains follows, all from one sample in a study of T cells in Graves' hyperthyroidism and ophthalmopathy. TCRdb re-called the multiplex PCR reads with MiXCR, one entry per CDR3 protein. The data show 600,000 or so distinct CDR3 sequences, around 45% seen once. Material for sequencing was peripheral blood or thyroid tissue (not recorded which). These receptor sequences come from a young woman with Graves' hyperthyroidism. Each CDR3 is given with its conserved first and last residue. The order of the fields is D gene, V gene, J gene, clone size, CDR3 protein, CDR3 DNA. The D gene is left open where the match is weak. Not every row has a clone size; where given, it reads once, few, many or a size class.

>TRBD1|TRBV7-8|TRBJ1-2|NA
CASSLVPGGVPGYTF
TGTGCCAGCAGCTTAGTCCCAGGGGGCGTCCCTGGCTACACCTTC
>NA|TRBV15|TRBJ2-2|NA
CATSRSGETGELFF
TGTGCCACCAGCAGAAGCGGTGAGACCGGGGAGCTGTTTTTT
>TRBD1|TRBV7-9|TRBJ2-7|NA
CASSLADRGRYEQYF
TGTGCCAGCAGCTTAGCGGACAGGGGTCGCTACGAGCAGTACTTC
>NA|TRBV7-3|TRBJ1-2|NA
CATSSLWGNYGYTF
TGTGCCACCAGCAGTTTATGGGGGAACTATGGCTACACCTTC
>NA|TRBV7-9|TRBJ1-2|NA
CASSLDVATAGYTF
TGTGCCAGCAGCTTAGACGTTGCTACGGCCGGCTACACCTTC
>NA|TRBV9|TRBJ1-1|NA
CASSPDDSNTEAFF
TGTGCCAGCAGCCCAGATGATTCTAACACTGAAGCTTTCTTT
>NA|TRBV6-1|TRBJ1-6|NA
CASSPVAGAFVNSPLHF
TGTGCCAGCAGTCCCGTTGCGGGGGCGTTCGTTAATTCACCCCTCCACTTT
>NA|TRBV29-1|TRBJ1-1|NA
CSADGSTEAFF
TGCAGCGCCGACGGAAGCACTGAAGCTTTCTTT
>NA|TRBV5-1|TRBJ1-2|few
CASRPDGYGYTF
TGCGCCAGCAGACCGGACGGCTATGGCTACACCTTC
>NA|TRBV2|TRBJ1-2|few
CASSFVGGAGYTF
TGTGCCAGCAGTTTTGTTGGGGGCGCGGGCTACACCTTC
>NA|TRBV7-2|TRBJ1-3|many
CASSLRWGGNTIYF
TGTGCCAGCAGCTTACGTTGGGGTGGAAACACCATATATTTT
>NA|TRBV7-8|TRBJ1-3|NA
CASRRGGNTIYF
TGTGCCAGCCGAAGGGGCGGAAACACCATATATTTT
>TRBD1|TRBV7-9|TRBJ1-4|few
CASRQGDNEKLFF
TGTGCCAGCAGACAGGGGGACAATGAAAAACTGTTTTTT
>NA|TRBV25-1|TRBJ1-4|NA
CASLGDNEKLFF
TGTGCCAGTCTAGGGGATAATGAAAAACTGTTTTTT
>NA|TRBV24-1|TRBJ1-1|many
CATSDSRDETMNTEAFF
TGTGCCACCAGTGATTCCCGGGACGAGACCATGAACACTGAAGCTTTCTTT
>TRBD2|TRBV7-9|TRBJ2-7|NA
CASSPWGGTAYEQYF
TGTGCCAGCAGCCCGTGGGGGGGTACGGCCTACGAGCAGTACTTC
>NA|TRBV11-2|TRBJ1-6|NA
CASSLEDTSPLHF
TGTGCCAGCAGCTTAGAGGATACTTCACCCCTCCACTTT
>TRBD2|TRBV7-6|TRBJ2-7|once
CASRHRTSGGDEQYF
TGTGCCAGCAGACATAGGACTAGCGGTGGGGACGAGCAGTACTTC
>NA|TRBV10-3|TRBJ1-1|NA
CASRETDYRGAFF
TGTGCCAGCAGGGAGACAGATTATCGCGGGGCTTTCTTT
>NA|TRBV29-1|TRBJ1-2|NA
CSRTELDGYTF
TGCAGCCGAACGGAACTAGATGGCTACACCTTC
>NA|TRBV7-2|TRBJ1-5|NA
CASSSASQGYQPQHF
TGTGCCAGCAGCTCGGCCTCTCAGGGTTATCAGCCCCAGCATTTT
>NA|TRBV7-9|TRBJ1-1|many
CASRVGEANTEAFF
TGTGCCAGCAGGGTTGGTGAGGCGAACACTGAAGCTTTCTTT
>NA|TRBV29-1|TRBJ1-1|NA
CSGWSGWMHTEAFF
TGCAGCGGATGGTCAGGGTGGATGCACACTGAAGCTTTCTTT
>NA|TRBV20-1|TRBJ1-1|many
CSARGGYAEAFF
TGCAGTGCGCGAGGGGGATACGCTGAAGCTTTCTTT
>NA|TRBV29-1|TRBJ1-1|NA
CSLGLRVNTEAFF
TGCAGCTTAGGGCTCAGGGTGAACACTGAAGCTTTCTTT
>NA|TRBV10-3|TRBJ2-5|NA
CAISESGQTEETQYF
TGTGCCATCAGTGAGTCGGGGCAGACCGAAGAGACCCAGTACTTC
>NA|TRBV9|TRBJ1-6|many
CASSVAGSPLHF
TGTGCCAGCAGCGTAGCTGGTTCACCCCTCCACTTT
>TRBD1|TRBV7-2|TRBJ1-6|many
CASSSRQGRNNSPLHF
TGTGCCAGCAGCTCCCGACAGGGGAGAAATAATTCACCCCTCCACTTT
>TRBD1|TRBV29-1|TRBJ1-2|many
CSVDPTGVGYGYTF
TGCAGCGTTGATCCTACAGGGGTTGGCTATGGCTACACCTTC
>NA|TRBV7-9|TRBJ2-5|NA
CASSPMLVTQYF
TGTGCCAGCTCACCCATGTTGGTGACCCAGTACTTC
>NA|TRBV4-1|TRBJ1-2|few
CASSQDRSVGGYTF
TGTGCCAGCAGCCAAGATCGCAGTGTGGGCGGCTACACCTTC